What follows is one TCR beta chain and its context. Its antigen is as yet unknown. This record belongs to a study of T cells expressing NK-cell markers. Study-wide background: Repertoire data for TCR beta were derived from sorted T cells (CD3+CD56+NKG2C+, CD3+CD56+NKG2C- and CD3+CD56-NKG2C+). Study-level points and caveats: A handful of donors likewise had their CD3+CD56-NKG2C+ fraction led by these clonotypes.

TCRdb reprocessed the 5' RACE reads; each CDR3 protein has one entry and no DNA is given. The sample data list 250,000 or so distinct CDR3 sequences. This receptor was taken from a woman aged 18 to 69 in good health. The specimen sequenced was blood T cells: a sorted CD56 or NKG2C T cell subset, CD4+ or CD8+ T cells, or bulk PBMC T cells (not recorded which).

CDR3 in amino acids: CASSYGSLAGGPTGELFF. The rearrangement joins TRBV6-2 or TRBV6-3 to TRBJ2-2; TCRdb's D gene call, TRBD2, goes unchecked for lack of DNA. The CDR3 has 18 residues. Germline CDR1 and CDR2: MNHEY and SVGEGT.